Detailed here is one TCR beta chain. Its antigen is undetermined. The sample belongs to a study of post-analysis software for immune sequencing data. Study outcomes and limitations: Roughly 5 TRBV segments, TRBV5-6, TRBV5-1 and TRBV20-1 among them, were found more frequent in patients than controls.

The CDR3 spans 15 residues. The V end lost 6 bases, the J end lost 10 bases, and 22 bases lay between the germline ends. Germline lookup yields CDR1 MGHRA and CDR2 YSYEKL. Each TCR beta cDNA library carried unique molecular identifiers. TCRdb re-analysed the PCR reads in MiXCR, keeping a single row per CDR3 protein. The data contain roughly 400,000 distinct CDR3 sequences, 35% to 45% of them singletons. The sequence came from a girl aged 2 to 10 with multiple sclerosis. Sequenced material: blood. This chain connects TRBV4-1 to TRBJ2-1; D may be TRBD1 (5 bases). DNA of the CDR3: TGCGCCAGCAGGGGTCTGGGGCCTAAGGGATCGGAGCAGTTCTTC. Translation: CASRGLGPKGSEQFF.